This paragraph covers one T cell receptor beta chain sequence. Its antigen is undetermined. The data were taken from a study of cytomegalovirus exposure and HLA in healthy donors. Study background: Ancestry clustering placed around 80% of around 400 genotyped donors in the Caucasian-associated cluster.

Germline V gives CDR1 MNHNY, CDR2 SVGAGI (reference sequence). The CDR3 consists of 15 residues. Trimming removed 6 bases from V and 5 bases from J; junction bases left unmatched: 7. Study observations and caveats: Serostatus for CMV was the only available immune exposure information. CMV antigen specificity was confirmed in vitro for a few CMV-associated chains. TCR beta sequences reportedly predicted the HLA-A and HLA-B alleles of most subjects accurately.

The PCR contained 60 Vbeta and 13 Jbeta primers. Clones were sequenced by immunoSEQ multiplex PCR, and TCRdb holds only the in-frame ones, with some missing. The sample has roughly 200,000 clones, around four fifths seen once. The specimen sequenced was PBMCs. The origin of this receptor is a woman aged 40 to 50 in good health and CMV-seronegative. The chain carries TRBV6-6 and TRBJ1-5; TRBD1 matches 10 bases. CDR3 protein: CASRLDRGPDQPQHF. CDR3 nucleotide sequence: TGTGCCAGCAGGTTAGACAGGGGGCCAGATCAGCCCCAGCATTTT.